This T cell receptor beta chain was captured by sequencing in a study of blood T cell repertoires in COVID-19. Study in general: The study drew acute and convalescent COVID-19 samples from the United States, Italy and Spain. Sources were T cells, B-cell-depleted T cells, or PBMCs; the material itself was cDNA or gDNA.

CDR1 is LNHDA and CDR2 is SQIVND in the germline V gene (reference sequence). The CDR3 has 15 residues. With 7 bases clipped from V and 8 bases from J, the junction kept 12 bases outside the gene matches. Under the authors' procedure: Estimated nucleated cell counts came from reference gene primer amplification. The method was immunoSEQ multiplex PCR; TCRdb's version includes in-frame clones alone and lacks a portion of them. V and J calls and clone size are copied from that table; D and trimming were computed from the DNA. This repertoire shows about 190,000 clones, over 75% found once; its top ten account for about an eighth.

Sequencing was done on a sample of peripheral blood. The TCR originated in a woman aged 50 to 60 with acute or convalescent COVID-19. V usage is TRBV19 and J usage is TRBJ2-4, with 9 bases identical to TRBD1. The CDR3 loop is CASTVTGTGSDIQYF. The CDR3 DNA reads TGTGCCAGTACCGTTACCGGGACAGGGAGTGACATTCAGTACTTC.